This TCR beta chain was retrieved from a study of T cells after yellow fever vaccination. About the study: Preparation of the low-cell-number fractions used SMART-Seq v4 Ultra Low Input. Whole-study findings and limits: Repertoires sorted by FACS could include abundant clonotypes that are contaminants from the bulk population. Clones that expanded after primary vaccination mostly reappeared after the booster (96% CD4, around 87% CD8).

TCRdb itself ran the 5' RACE reads through MiXCR, one entry per CDR3 protein. The data hold about 630,000 distinct CDR3 sequences, with roughly an eighth observed a single time. V was pared by 3 bases and J by 3 bases, with 15 bases between. Germline CDR1 is SEHNR and CDR2 is FQNEAQ (reference sequence). This CDR3 comprises 15 residues. In the case of this clonotype: As yet, its antigen is unknown.

Specimen: PBMCs, collected on the day of the yellow fever booster vaccination. The chain couples TRBV7-9 to TRBJ2-7, with D perhaps matching TRBD1 or TRBD2 (5 bases each). The receptor was isolated from a man aged 25 to 40 who received the YFV17D yellow fever vaccine. This chain's CDR3 is CASSLPPGLSYEQYF. The CDR3 DNA is TGTGCCAGCAGCTTGCCTCCGGGGCTGAGCTACGAGCAGTACTTC. The full variable domain, with the rest looked up from reference TRBV7-9 and TRBJ2-7, is DTGVSQNPRHKITKRGQNVTFRCDPISEHNRLYWYRQTLGQGPEFLTYFQNEAQLEKSRLLSDRFSAERPKGSFSTLEIQRTEQGDSAMYLCASSLPPGLSYEQYFGPGTRLTVT.